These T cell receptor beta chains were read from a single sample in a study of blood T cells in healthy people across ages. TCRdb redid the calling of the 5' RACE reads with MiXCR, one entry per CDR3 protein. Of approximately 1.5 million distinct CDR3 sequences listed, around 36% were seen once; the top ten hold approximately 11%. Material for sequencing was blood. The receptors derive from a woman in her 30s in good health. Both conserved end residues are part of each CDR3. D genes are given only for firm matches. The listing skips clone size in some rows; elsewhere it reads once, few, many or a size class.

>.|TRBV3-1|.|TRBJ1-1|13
CASSLLGDPEAFF
TGTGCCAGCAGCCTGCTAGGAGACCCTGAAGCTTTCTTT
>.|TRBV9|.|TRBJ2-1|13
CASSAGTGREQFF
TGTGCCAGCAGCGCCGGCACGGGGCGAGAGCAGTTCTTC
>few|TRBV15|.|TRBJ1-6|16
CATSRDRPGRDSPLHF
TGTGCCACCAGCAGAGATCGCCCAGGGAGGGATTCACCCCTCCACTTT
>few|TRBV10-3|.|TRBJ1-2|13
CAIRKEGIHGYTF
TGTGCCATCAGAAAGGAAGGGATACATGGCTACACCTTC
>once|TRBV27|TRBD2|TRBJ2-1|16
CASSSTSGRVYNEQFF
TGTGCCAGCAGCTCGACTAGCGGGAGAGTATACAATGAGCAGTTCTTC
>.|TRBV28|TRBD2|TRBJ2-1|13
CASRAGRYNEQFF
TGTGCCAGCCGAGCGGGAAGATACAATGAGCAGTTCTTC
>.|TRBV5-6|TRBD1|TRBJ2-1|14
CASSFKGAYNEQFF
TGTGCCAGCAGCTTTAAGGGGGCTTACAATGAGCAGTTCTTC
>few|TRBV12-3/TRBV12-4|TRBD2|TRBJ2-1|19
CASSFTISGSLSSYNEQFF
TGTGCCAGCAGTTTTACGATTAGCGGGAGTCTGAGCTCCTACAATGAGCAGTTCTTC
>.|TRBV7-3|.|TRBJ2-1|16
CASSLSPAGLGHTQFF
TGTGCCAGCAGCTTAAGCCCGGCGGGGCTGGGGCATACGCAGTTCTTC
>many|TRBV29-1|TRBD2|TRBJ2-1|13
CSVATSGYNEQFF
TGCAGCGTTGCGACTAGCGGTTACAATGAGCAGTTCTTC
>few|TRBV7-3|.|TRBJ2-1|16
CASSLREQGPYNEQFF
TGTGCCAGCAGCTTAAGAGAGCAGGGACCCTACAATGAGCAGTTCTTC
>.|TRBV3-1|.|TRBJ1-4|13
CASSQVRDGLLFF
TGTGCCAGCAGCCAAGTGCGGGACGGTTTGCTGTTTTTT
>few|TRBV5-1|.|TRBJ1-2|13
CASSPGFLYGYTF
TGCGCCAGCAGCCCAGGGTTCCTCTATGGCTACACCTTC
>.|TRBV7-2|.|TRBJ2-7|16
CASRQVGELADNEQYF
TGTGCCAGCAGGCAAGTAGGGGAACTAGCCGACAATGAGCAGTACTTC
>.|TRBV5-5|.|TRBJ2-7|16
CASSFDWGRTVYEQYF
TGTGCCAGCAGCTTTGATTGGGGCAGGACGGTCTACGAGCAGTACTTC
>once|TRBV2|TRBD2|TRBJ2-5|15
CASSVWGGRRETQYF
TGTGCCAGCAGTGTATGGGGCGGGAGGAGAGAGACCCAGTACTTC
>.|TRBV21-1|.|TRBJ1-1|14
CASTRTRDRAEAFF
TGTGCCAGCACCCGAACCAGGGACAGGGCTGAAGCTTTCTTT
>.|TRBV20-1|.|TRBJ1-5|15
CSAARGGSSNQPQHF
TGCAGTGCCGCGAGGGGGGGCAGTAGCAATCAGCCCCAGCATTTT
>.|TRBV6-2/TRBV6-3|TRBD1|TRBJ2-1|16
CASSSLTGGDFNEQFF
TGTGCCAGCAGTTCCCTTACAGGGGGCGATTTCAATGAGCAGTTCTTC
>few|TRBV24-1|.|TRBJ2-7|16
CATSDFAGRFSYEQYF
TGTGCCACCAGTGATTTCGCAGGGCGATTCTCCTACGAGCAGTACTTC
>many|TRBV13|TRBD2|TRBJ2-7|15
CASSSVAGGPYEQYF
TGTGCCAGCAGCTCAGTAGCGGGGGGACCCTACGAGCAGTACTTC
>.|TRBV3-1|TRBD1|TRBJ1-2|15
CASSSSGTGPYGYTF
TGTGCCAGCAGCTCCTCCGGGACAGGCCCCTATGGCTACACCTTC
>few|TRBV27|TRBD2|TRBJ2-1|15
CASSFSGRGDGEQFF
TGTGCCAGCAGTTTTAGCGGGAGGGGGGATGGTGAGCAGTTCTTC
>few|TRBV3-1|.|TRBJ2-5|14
CASSQQGRKGTQYF
TGTGCCAGCAGCCAACAGGGGCGTAAAGGGACCCAGTACTTC
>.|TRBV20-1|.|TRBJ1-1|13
CSAAGSGNTEAFF
TGCAGTGCAGCAGGGTCGGGAAACACTGAAGCTTTCTTT
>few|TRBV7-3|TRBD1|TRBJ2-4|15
CASSLGDRDTDIQYF
TGTGCCAGCAGCTTAGGGGACAGGGATACGGACATTCAGTACTTC
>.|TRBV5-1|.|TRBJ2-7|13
CASSPLSGLEQYF
TGCGCCAGCAGCCCCCTTTCCGGCTTAGAGCAGTACTTC
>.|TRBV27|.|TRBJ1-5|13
CASSPYDNQPQHF
TGTGCCAGCAGTCCATACGACAATCAGCCCCAGCATTTT
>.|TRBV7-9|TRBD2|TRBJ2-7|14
CASGLAGKTYEQYF
TGTGCCAGCGGACTAGCGGGAAAAACCTACGAGCAGTACTTC
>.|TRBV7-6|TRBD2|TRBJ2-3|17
CASSLVSGGEPTDTQYF
TGTGCCAGCAGCTTAGTGTCCGGGGGGGAGCCTACAGATACGCAGTATTTT
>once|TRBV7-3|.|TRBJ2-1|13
CAGSLTLQGGQFF
TGTGCCGGCAGCTTAACATTGCAGGGAGGGCAGTTCTTC
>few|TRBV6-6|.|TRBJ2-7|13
CASSYRGSHEQYF
TGTGCCAGCAGTTACAGGGGAAGCCACGAGCAGTACTTC